The T cell receptor beta chain under discussion was sequenced for a study of OX40 agonist ivuxolimab in advanced cancers. Looking at the study overall: Every patient in dose escalation had hepatocellular carcinoma, melanoma, renal cell or head and neck cancer. The study's findings and limits: Both blood CD4+ and CD8+ T cells showed clonal growth by week 6 at 0.1 to 3.0 mg/kg.

Any history of autoimmune disease or systemic immunosuppression disqualified patients. With regard to this clone: Its target is not known.

The repertoire was sequenced with immunoSEQ multiplex PCR; TCRdb's copy has only in-frame clones and lacks some. The table shows around 53,000 clones, with roughly nine tenths occurring only once. The CDR3 runs 16 residues. Deletions cut 0 bases from V and 7 bases from J, with 21 bases between. Germline CDR1 reads GTSNPN; CDR2 reads SVGIG (reference sequence). The source material was CD4+ or CD8+ T cells sorted from blood, sampled in a trial of the OX40 agonist ivuxolimab. The clonotype originates from an adult with an advanced solid tumor such as melanoma, head and neck, liver or kidney cancer. The rearrangement uses TRBV30 and TRBJ2-5; perhaps TRBD2 as D (6 bases). The CDR3 region is CAWSVRHGGSSSTQYF. CDR3 DNA sequence: TGTGCCTGGAGTGTACGTCATGGAGGGTCTTCCTCGACCCAGTACTTC.